This T cell receptor beta chain was sequenced in a study of T cell changes during pregnancy in multiple sclerosis. Produced via immunoSEQ multiplex PCR; TCRdb's table is partial and in-frame only. The data show about 100,000 clones, more than 85% seen once. Germline loops: CDR1 LGHNA, CDR2 YNFKEQ. The CDR3 runs to 17 residues. Trimming took off 4 bases at V and 0 bases at J, with 18 bases between the two ends. This clone was observed a single time. The specimen comprised peripheral blood, sampled in the second trimester of pregnancy. The V gene is TRBV4-2, the J gene TRBJ2-5, with D perhaps matching TRBD2 (7 bases). The receptor's source is a female donor with multiple sclerosis, enrolled in a pregnancy study. CDR3: CASSPQGGGTHQETQYF. The DNA for the CDR3 is TGTGCCAGCAGCCCGCAGGGAGGGGGGACTCACCAAGAGACCCAGTACTTC.